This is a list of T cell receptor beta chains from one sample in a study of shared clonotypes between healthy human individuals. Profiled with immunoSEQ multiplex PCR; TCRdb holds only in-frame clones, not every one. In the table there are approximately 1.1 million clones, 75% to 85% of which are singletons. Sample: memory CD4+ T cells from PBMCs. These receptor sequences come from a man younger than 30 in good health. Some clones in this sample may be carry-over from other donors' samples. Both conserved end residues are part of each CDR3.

cdr3_aa: CASSLMAGRNEQFF
j_call: TRBJ2-1
v_call: TRBV28

cdr3_aa: CASSSQLALDTQYF
j_call: TRBJ2-3
v_call: TRBV5-4

cdr3_aa: CASSLTGLTDTQYF
j_call: TRBJ2-3
v_call: TRBV7-3

cdr3_aa: CASRLVTSGVKKTQYF
j_call: TRBJ2-5
v_call: TRBV12-2

cdr3_aa: CASSRTSGVLSYEQYF
j_call: TRBJ2-7
v_call: TRBV4-1

cdr3_aa: CASSSGYTEAFF
j_call: TRBJ1-1
v_call: TRBV27

cdr3_aa: CASSLGQGAPGELFF
j_call: TRBJ2-2
v_call: TRBV5-4

cdr3_aa: CASSSTTGTSGQETQYF
j_call: TRBJ2-5
v_call: TRBV7-7

cdr3_aa: CASSLGLAGTGYEQYF
j_call: TRBJ2-7
v_call: TRBV5-1

cdr3_aa: CASSVAGGSYGYTF
j_call: TRBJ1-2
v_call: TRBV9

cdr3_aa: CASSLGIAGATGELFF
j_call: TRBJ2-2
v_call: TRBV7-2

cdr3_aa: CASSSKTGEATNEKLFF
j_call: TRBJ1-4
v_call: TRBV5-4

cdr3_aa: CASSPLEGDEAFF
j_call: TRBJ1-1
v_call: TRBV18

cdr3_aa: CASAQGGSKNTEAFF
j_call: TRBJ1-1
v_call: TRBV5-1

cdr3_aa: CASSLEAGRGGYTF
j_call: TRBJ1-2
v_call: TRBV5-1

cdr3_aa: CAISADAGVYEQYF
j_call: TRBJ2-7
v_call: TRBV10-3

cdr3_aa: CASSFGETGTDTQYF
j_call: TRBJ2-3
v_call: TRBV11-2

cdr3_aa: CASRPLGGGDEQYF
j_call: TRBJ2-7
v_call: TRBV27

cdr3_aa: CASSLRQAGQPQHF
j_call: TRBJ1-5
v_call: TRBV7-2

cdr3_aa: CASSQRTGNYGYTF
j_call: TRBJ1-2
v_call: TRBV5-1